Reported below is one T cell receptor beta chain. The data are from a study of blood T cell repertoires in COVID-19. CDR3 length equals 16 residues. With V trimmed by 3 bases and J by 2 bases, 6 bases remained unmatched. Germline CDR1 SGHNT, CDR2 YENEEA. The repertoire was sequenced with immunoSEQ multiplex PCR; TCRdb's copy has only in-frame clones and lacks some. The sample shows around 200,000 clones, 80% to 85% of them seen only once. The sample was peripheral blood. The receptor was derived from a woman aged 40 to 50 with COVID-19, enrolled during active disease. The V call is TRBV11-3, the J call TRBJ2-2, with 7 nucleotides matching TRBD1. The CDR3 DNA is TGTGCCAGCAGCTTCGCCGACAGGGTTAACACCGGGGAGCTGTTTTTT. Translated, it gives CASSFADRVNTGELFF.